This T cell receptor (beta chain) was documented in a study of T cells after yellow fever vaccination. Study details: SMART-Seq v4 Ultra Low Input handled preparation of low-cell-number fractions. Study-wide points: Booster samples showed a return of most primary-vaccination clones (roughly 96% CD4, about 85% CD8). Repertoires sorted by FACS could include abundant clonotypes that are contaminants from the bulk population.

The germline V gene has CDR1 DFQATT and CDR2 SNEGSKA (reference sequence). This CDR3 is 18 amino acids long. The V end lost 0 bases, the J end lost 4 bases, and 23 bases lay between the germline ends. 5'RACE template switching produced TCR cDNA carrying a universal primer site and UMIs. MiXCR, run by TCRdb on the 5' RACE reads, gives a single entry per CDR3 protein. The table includes 300,000 or so distinct CDR3 sequences, under 9% detected once. This clonotype has at least ten counts. The antigen remains undetermined. The chain recombines TRBV20-1 with TRBJ2-3; D not resolved. Sequencing was performed on CD4+ T cells sorted from PBMCs, taken 5 days after the yellow fever booster vaccination. The receptor was isolated from a man aged 18 to 29 who received the YFV17D yellow fever vaccine. The CDR3 spells CSARDKLNHGPVPDTQYF. CDR3 coding DNA: TGCAGTGCTAGAGATAAACTGAACCACGGTCCCGTACCAGATACGCAGTATTTT.